This TCR beta chain was sequenced for a study of blood T cell repertoires in COVID-19. As for the study in general: From the United States, Italy and Spain came samples of acute and convalescent COVID-19. In each case, the material was cDNA or gDNA derived from T cells, B-cell-depleted T cells, or PBMCs.

Seattle patients were enrolled while actively infected and followed longitudinally. The V and J ends lost 8 bases and 6 bases, in that order; junction bases with no gene match: 7. The CDR3 contains 13 residues. The V gene's germline CDR1 is LNHDA and CDR2 SQIVND (reference sequence). Original processing methods: The authors estimated nucleated cell counts from reference gene primer amplification. Method: immunoSEQ multiplex PCR; TCRdb's copy keeps in-frame clones and lacks some. V, J and clone size derive from that table, while D and trimming were established from the DNA sequence. The table lists 400,000 to 450,000 clones, about 91% of them singletons.

The sequencing sample was made of peripheral blood. The rearrangement uses TRBV19 and TRBJ1-2, with 9 bases identical to TRBD1. The source of this sequence is a woman aged 40-49 years with COVID-19, enrolled during active disease. CDR3 DNA: TGTGCCAGTCGTTCGGGACAGGGCGATGGCTACACCTTC. It encodes CASRSGQGDGYTF.